These 22 T cell receptor beta chains originate from one sample sequenced in a study of patients and donors after allogeneic stem cell transplantation. Each CDR3 protein is one row after TCRdb ran MiXCR on the RT-PCR reads. The data contain about 410,000 distinct CDR3 sequences, 16% of them singletons. The sample taken for sequencing was blood, either unsorted or a sorted T cell fraction (not recorded which). All receptors derive from a human donor who was either an allogeneic HSCT recipient or a stem cell or donor lymphocyte infusion donor (not recorded which). It is not recorded whose cells these are; they may come from a transplant donor.

The sample holds many counts of this clonotype. The chain combines TRBV6-2 or TRBV6-3 with TRBJ1-2, with D maybe TRBD1 (5 bases). The length of the CDR3 is 13 residues. Germline-derived CDR1 and CDR2 are MNHEY and SVGEGT. V was clipped by 8 bases and J by 4 bases, with 14 bases between them. The CDR3 DNA is TGTGCCAGCGGTAGGGACCGTCGCTATGGCTACACCTTC. Translated: CASGRDRRYGYTF.

This rearrangement joins TRBV5-1 to TRBJ1-1; no firm D call. Germline V gene lookup returns CDR1 SGHRS and CDR2 YFSETQ. V was trimmed by 6 bases and J by 5 bases, leaving 17 bases between them. CDR3 size: 14 residues. The CDR3 coding sequence is TGCGCCAGCAAACGGGAAGACGTATTTACTGAAGCTTTCTTT. This translates into CASKREDVFTEAFF.

This chain connects TRBV5-1 to TRBJ1-2; TRBD1 might be the D (5 bases). Germline CDR1 and CDR2: SGHRS and YFSETQ. Trimming removed 5 bases from V and 8 bases from J, with 16 bases in between. CDR3 size: 13 residues. In nucleotides, the CDR3 is TGCGCCAGCAGTTACGCTCCCGGGACGGGCTACACCTTC. Its protein product is CASSYAPGTGYTF.

This clonotype was picked up a small number of times. The chain combines TRBV12-3 or TRBV12-4 with TRBJ2-1; 16 nucleotides line up with TRBD2. V shed 6 bases and J 3 bases; nucleotides not matched to a gene: 8. The CDR3 is made up of 18 amino acids. The CDR3 sequence: CASRAGLAGGLDYNEQFF. The CDR3 bases are TGTGCCAGCAGGGCGGGACTAGCGGGAGGGCTAGACTACAATGAGCAGTTCTTC.

The rearrangement links TRBV4-2 to TRBJ2-5; 7 bases match TRBD2. The CDR3 length is 17 residues. Trimming at V came to 0 bases and at J to 0 bases, leaving 7 bases not matched to a gene. CDR1 is LGHNA and CDR2 is YNFKEQ in the germline V gene. The CDR3 protein is CASSQDRGGSYQETQYF. The CDR3 DNA sequence: TGTGCCAGCAGCCAAGATCGGGGCGGGAGCTACCAAGAGACCCAGTACTTC.

The chain uses TRBV2 and TRBJ2-4, with 10 bases aligning to TRBD2. The CDR3 has 16 residues. The V gene's germline CDR1 is SNHLY and CDR2 FYNNEI. V shed 7 bases, J shed 2 bases, and the junction held 8 bases outside the gene matches. The CDR3 DNA is TGTGCCAGCAACCCTCTAGCGGGAGTCACCAAAAACATTCAGTACTTC. Encoded protein: CASNPLAGVTKNIQYF.

This clonotype was picked up many times. CDR3 sequence: CASSFPLNTEAFF. CDR3 DNA: TGTGCCAGCAGTTTCCCCCTCAACACTGAAGCTTTCTTT. J is TRBJ1-1 and V is TRBV12-3 or TRBV12-4; D ambiguous. Trimming took 3 bases from V and 2 from J, leaving 7 bases between them. This CDR3 is built from 13 residues.

This clonotype has only a few counts. V and J are TRBV6-1 and TRBJ2-7; weak D call: TRBD1 (6 bases). From germline, CDR1 is MNHNS and CDR2 SASEGT. The V and J ends lost 8 bases and 7 bases respectively, with 18 bases between them. There are 13 residues in the CDR3. DNA for the CDR3: TGTGCCAGCGAGCGGACAGTTCTGAGGGAGCAGTACTTC. Protein sequence: CASERTVLREQYF.

A few counts support this clonotype. The rearrangement joins TRBV21-1 to TRBJ2-7; TRBD2 is taken as the D call from the table, unchecked against the DNA. TRBV21-1 counts as a pseudogene. The CDR3 loop spans 15 amino acids. Here the CDR3 reads CASRIGQREWYEQYF. DNA for the CDR3: TGTGCCAGCAGGATCGGCCAGCGGGAGTGGTACGAGCAGTACTTC.

This clonotype was detected a few times. The chain uses TRBV3-1 and TRBJ2-1, with D possibly called TRBD1 or TRBD2 (5 bases each). V lost 5 bases and J lost 7, with 12 bases in between. This CDR3 is 13 amino acids long. CDR1 LGHDT and CDR2 YNNKEL come from the germline V gene (reference sequence). CDR3 sequence: CASSAGTRNEQFF. The CDR3 DNA reads TGTGCCAGCAGCGCTGGGACCAGAAATGAGCAGTTCTTC.

The rearrangement joins TRBV10-3 to TRBJ1-6, with 7 nucleotides matching TRBD1. Trimming took 2 bases from V and 10 from J; bases not matched to a gene: 14. Germline CDR1 ENHRY, CDR2 SYGVKD. The CDR3 is 17 residues long. This CDR3 reads CAISERRTDRDRSPLHF. CDR3 sequence (DNA): TGTGCCATCAGTGAGCGGCGAACAGACAGGGATCGATCACCCCTCCACTTT.

J is TRBJ2-5 and V is TRBV5-1; 11 bases map to TRBD2. The junction had 3 bases not matched to a gene; V was cut back by 0 bases and J by 2 bases. This CDR3 is 16 amino acids long. CDR1 and CDR2 (germline): SGHRS, YFSETQ. CDR3 nucleotides: TGCGCCAGCAGCTTGGTGGGACTAGCGGCGCAAGAGACCCAGTACTTC. Protein: CASSLVGLAAQETQYF.

This clonotype was recorded at least ten times. The chain joins TRBV4-1 to TRBJ2-3; 7 nucleotides line up with TRBD1. J lost 2 bases, V lost 0 bases, and 2 bases had no gene match. Germline values: CDR1 MGHRA, CDR2 YSYEKL. CDR3 size: 15 residues. The CDR3 nucleotides are TGCGCCAGCAGCCAAGAGGACAGGTCCACAGATACGCAGTATTTT. Protein sequence: CASSQEDRSTDTQYF.

This clonotype was recorded a few times. The chain carries TRBV7-9 and TRBJ2-1; 11 bases match TRBD2. V lost 8 bases and J lost 6; bases outside the gene matches: 6. The CDR3 contains 14 residues. From germline, CDR1 is SEHNR and CDR2 FQNEAQ (reference sequence). CDR3 residues: CASRIAGGCNEQFF. The CDR3 DNA reads as TGTGCCAGCCGCATAGCGGGGGGGTGCAATGAGCAGTTCTTC.

The CDR3 DNA reads TGTGCCAGCAGCCCCGTTCGACCGGGACTAGGCAACACCGGGGAGCTGTTTTTT. Translated: CASSPVRPGLGNTGELFF. This chain uses TRBV4-2 with TRBJ2-2; 8 nucleotides agree with TRBD2. Per germline, CDR1 LGHNA and CDR2 YNFKEQ. CDR3 length equals 18 residues. Losses at the gene ends were 4 bases for V and 2 bases for J; bases not matched to a gene: 12.

CDR3 loop: CAWSVQVHNEQFF. The DNA for the CDR3 is TGTGCCTGGAGTGTACAAGTCCACAATGAGCAGTTCTTC. The chain couples TRBV30 to TRBJ2-1; no firm D call. The V and J ends lost 0 bases and 5 bases respectively, with 8 bases between them. There are 13 residues in the CDR3. Germline V gives CDR1 GTSNPN, CDR2 SVGIG (reference sequence).

The chain is built from TRBV29-1 and TRBJ2-7; maybe TRBD1 (5 bases). Trimming took off 6 bases at V and 2 bases at J, with 11 bases between the two ends. This CDR3 has 12 amino acids. Germline CDR1 is SQVTM and CDR2 is ANQGSEA. CDR3 DNA: TGCAGCGTCGAGGACAAGCCCTACGAGCAGTACTTC. Amino acids: CSVEDKPYEQYF.

This clonotype was picked up a small number of times. This chain joins TRBV15 and TRBJ1-2; D remains unclear. Germline CDR1 is LNHNV and CDR2 is YYDKDF (reference sequence). V lost 1 base, J lost 6 bases, and 9 bases lay in between. The CDR3 extends over 13 amino acids. Written as DNA, the CDR3 is TGTGCCACCAGCAGAGGATGGCATCATGGCTACACCTTC. As protein: CATSRGWHHGYTF.

V and J are TRBV29-1 and TRBJ2-7; 10 bases match TRBD1. The CDR3 is 16 residues long. Germline-derived CDR1 and CDR2 are SQVTM and ANQGSEA. Trimming at V came to 4 bases and at J to 3 bases, leaving 12 bases not matched to a gene. For the CDR3, the DNA is TGCAGCGTTGGTTTCCGCCTGGGACAGGGGAGCTACGAGCAGTACTTC. It yields the protein CSVGFRLGQGSYEQYF.

This chain links TRBV7-9 with TRBJ2-3, with D tentatively TRBD1 or TRBD2 (6 bases each). The CDR3 has 15 amino acids. V was shortened by 1 base and J by 4 bases, with 12 bases between the two germline ends. Germline V gene lookup returns CDR1 SEHNR and CDR2 FQNEAQ (reference sequence). The CDR3 DNA reads as TGTGCCAGCAGCTTAGATGGGGGGCGGCCAGATACGCAGTATTTT. It encodes CASSLDGGRPDTQYF.

The chain links TRBV7-6 to TRBJ2-7; D unresolved. This CDR3 spans 14 amino acids. Germline V gene sequence: CDR1 SGHVS, CDR2 FNYEAQ. V shed 5 bases and J shed 3 bases, with 14 bases lying between them. CDR3 DNA sequence: TGTGCCAGCAGCCGAAGGGCGAGGCACTACGAGCAGTACTTC. The encoded protein is CASSRRARHYEQYF.

The CDR3 is CASSLSLGRELVYNEQFF. CDR3 DNA: TGTGCCAGCAGTTTATCATTGGGCCGCGAACTAGTGTACAATGAGCAGTTCTTC. The chain couples TRBV12-3 or TRBV12-4 to TRBJ2-1; D may be TRBD2 (5 bases). Trimming cost V 2 bases and J 4 bases, with 21 bases left between them. The CDR3 has 18 residues.